This TCR beta chain stems from a study of graft-versus-host responses after intestinal transplantation. Study-level information: All recipients were transplanted with multivisceral, liver-intestinal, or isolated intestinal grafts. Anti-thymocyte globulin induction was given to all recipients, followed by tacrolimus and steroids for roughly 3 years. General study results and limits: Declining HvG levels early post-transplant were linked to peak circulating GvH clone levels. Detection of GvH clones occurred in recipient marrow, and some had their first appearance in ileum or blood.

The CDR3 length is 14 residues. Germline assignment: CDR1 MNHEY and CDR2 SVGAGI. The ends lost 6 bases at V and 4 bases at J; junction bases unmatched: 4. With respect to this clone: The antigen is not known.

Method: immunoSEQ multiplex PCR; TCRdb's copy keeps in-frame clones and lacks some. The sample carries over 55,000 clones, 80% to 95% recorded once. This chain connects TRBV6-5 to TRBJ2-1, with TRBD1 identical over 9 bases. This specimen consisted of unstimulated CD8+ T cells sorted from spleen or lymph node cells, obtained before intestinal transplant. The receptor's source is a human donor who received an intestinal transplant. CDR3 DNA sequence: TGTGCCAGCAGGGACAGGGGACCTTACAATGAGCAGTTCTTC. It encodes CASRDRGPYNEQFF.